The clone carrying this T cell receptor beta chain came up many times. One entry per CDR3 protein results from TCRdb running MiXCR on the 5' RACE reads. The sample holds 140,000 or so distinct CDR3 sequences, 11% to 15% seen once. The sample originates from a study of T-cell memory formation after mild COVID-19. This clonotype was sampled from an adult woman who had mild COVID-19 (a few samples of this study predate the infection). Cell type and time point are not known. The sequencing input was PBMCs or a T cell subset sorted from them (not recorded which).

The CDR3 coding sequence is TGTGCCAGCAGTGAGGCTAGCGGTAGCTCCTACGAGCAGTACTTC. Amino acid sequence: CASSEASGSSYEQYF. The J gene is TRBJ2-7, the V gene TRBV6-1, with TRBD2 matching 7 bases. Per germline, CDR1 MNHNS and CDR2 SASEGT. The CDR3 contains 15 residues. Germline trimming cut 3 bases from V and 0 bases from J; bases unmatched to any gene: 5.